This passage covers 3 T cell receptor beta chains from one sample sequenced in a study of sequential checkpoint blockade in melanoma (dated by TCRdb to between 2018 and 2020). The library relied on the immunoSEQ multiplex PCR assay. What TCRdb holds here is the immuneACCESS table cut down to in-frame rearrangements. Part of the clones is not present; checked against another copy, under half of the missing clones reflect an unresolved V gene, and the others are unexplained. Recorded for this sample are 13,000 to 15,000 clones; around 48% of them occurred a single time. In total, the top ten clones hold around 15% of the sample. The treatment or condition label here, explained by the study, means: randomized to nivolumab then ipilimumab (arm A) or the reverse (arm B). The sequenced sample was CD8+ T cells sorted from blood (inferred from file names), obtained from a patient given nivolumab and ipilimumab in sequence. These receptors all come from a human donor with melanoma.

This clone was observed a few times. V gene TRBV27 combines with J gene TRBJ1-2, with D possibly being TRBD1 (6 bases). Germline CDR1 and CDR2: MNHEY and SMNVEV (reference sequence). This CDR3 has 15 residues. The V end lost 0 bases, the J end lost 0 bases, and 8 bases lay between the germline ends. Written as DNA, the CDR3 is TGTGCCAGCAGTTTATCGGCAGGGGCTAACTATGGCTACACCTTC. This translates into CASSLSAGANYGYTF.

This clone has only one observation. Other DNA sequences in this sample translate to the same CDR3. V usage is TRBV7-2 and J usage is TRBJ2-5; D not certain. Germline V gene sequence: CDR1 SGHTA, CDR2 FQGNSA. V was shortened by 5 bases and J by 3 bases, with 10 bases between the two germline ends. CDR3 length: 13 amino acids. CDR3 loop: CASSPVPEETQYF. CDR3 DNA: TGTGCCAGCAGCCCGGTTCCCGAAGAGACCCAGTACTTC.

The chain has TRBV29-1 and TRBJ1-2; perhaps TRBD1 as D (6 bases). Germline loops: CDR1 SQVTM, CDR2 ANQGSEA. Trimming left V 8 bases short and J 5 bases short, with 12 bases between. This CDR3 comprises 11 residues. CDR3 sequence (DNA): TGCAGCTCGCTGGACAGATATGGCTACACCTTC. Amino acids: CSSLDRYGYTF.